Sequencing of this TCR beta chain was carried out in a study of PD-L1 blockade in urothelial cancer. Across the whole study: Blood was analyzed 3 weeks (second dose) and 6 weeks after treatment start. Median blood clonality was roughly 0.078, with about 81,000 unique TCRs.

The time point: pretreatment peripheral blood. Each patient's cancer was a locally advanced or metastatic urothelial carcinoma. Method: immunoSEQ multiplex PCR; TCRdb's copy keeps in-frame clones and lacks some. This table holds roughly 67,000 clones, 70% to 90% found once. Trimming cost V 7 bases and J 6 bases, with 18 bases left between them. Germline values: CDR1 SGHNT, CDR2 YENEEA. This CDR3 spans 15 amino acids. The TCR comes from a man aged 55 to 70 with urothelial cancer. The sample consisted of PBMCs, taken around atezolizumab (anti-PD-L1) treatment. The chain carries TRBV11-3 and TRBJ2-2; D might be TRBD1 (5 bases). The CDR3 sequence: CASTLSRAISGELFF. For the CDR3, the DNA is TGTGCCAGCACCTTGTCCAGGGCTATATCCGGGGAGCTGTTTTTT. The full variable domain, rest sourced from reference TRBV11-3 and TRBJ2-2, is EAGVVQSPRYKIIEKKQPVAFWCNPISGHNTLYWYLQNLGQGPELLIRYENEEAVDDSQLPKDRFSAERLKGVDSTLKIQPAELGDSAVYLCASTLSRAISGELFFGEGSRLTVL.